This TCR beta chain was profiled in a study of blood T cell repertoires in COVID-19. About the study: Sources were T cells, B-cell-depleted T cells, or PBMCs; the material itself was cDNA or gDNA.

Authors' methods: Using reference gene primer amplification, nucleated cell counts were estimated. The method was immunoSEQ multiplex PCR; TCRdb's version includes in-frame clones alone and lacks a portion of them. The V and J calls and clone size come from that table; D and trimming were worked out from the DNA. Of approximately 94,000 clones listed, about 88% were seen once; the top ten hold around 6.9%. Per the germline V gene, CDR1 is GTSNPN and CDR2 is SVGIG (reference sequence). V gave up 4 bases and J gave up 2 bases, with 14 bases separating them. This CDR3 has 14 residues. This TCR came from a man aged 30 to 39 in a cohort sampled during active COVID-19. The sample taken for sequencing was peripheral blood. This sequence joins TRBV30 and TRBJ1-1; a weak D match, TRBD1 (5 bases). CDR3 coding DNA: TGTGCCTGGACAGGTTCCGGGGGAAACACTGAAGCTTTCTTT. Protein: CAWTGSGGNTEAFF. Full variable domain (rest looked up from reference TRBV30 and TRBJ1-1): SQTIHQWPATLVQPVGSPLSLECTVEGTSNPNLYWYRQAAGRGLQLLFYSVGIGQISSEVPQNLSASRPQDRQFILSSKKLLLSDSGFYLCAWTGSGGNTEAFFGQGTRLTVV.